The 20 T cell receptor beta chains in this list originate from one sample, sequenced in a study of response to subunit inactivated influenza vaccine. One entry per CDR3 protein results from TCRdb running MiXCR on the RT-PCR reads. The table shows around 480,000 distinct CDR3 sequences, with 11% occurring only once. Material: PBMCs from blood, obtained roughly 47 days after vaccination. Every receptor here comes from a middle-aged man who received an inactivated influenza vaccine.

The chain combines TRBV28 with TRBJ2-3; D not certain. Germline V gene sequence: CDR1 MDHEN, CDR2 SYDVKM. With 5 bases removed from V and 4 bases from J, the gap between germline ends came to 7 bases. The CDR3 consists of 12 residues. In nucleotides, the CDR3 is TGTGCCAGCAGTAGAACCCCAGATACGCAGTATTTT. Translated, it gives CASSRTPDTQYF.

The rearrangement joins TRBV2 to TRBJ1-1; D gene uncertain. Germline loops: CDR1 SNHLY, CDR2 FYNNEI. The CDR3 loop spans 12 amino acids. Trimming left V 4 bases short and J 3 bases short, with 6 bases between. Written as DNA, the CDR3 is TGTGCCAGCAGTGTGCAACACACTGAAGCTTTCTTT. This gives the protein CASSVQHTEAFF.

This clonotype was observed a few times. This chain uses TRBV4-2 with TRBJ2-3; D is ambiguous. This CDR3 region has 18 residues. V lost 1 base to trimming and J lost 2 bases, with 19 bases between them. Germline CDR1 is LGHNA and CDR2 is YNFKEQ. The CDR3 DNA follows: TGTGCCAGCAGCCAAGGGTTGGCTAGGATGATCTACACAGATACGCAGTATTTT. Residues: CASSQGLARMIYTDTQYF.

This clonotype was counted many times. The chain couples TRBV5-1 to TRBJ1-2; D is possibly TRBD1 (6 bases). Germline V CDR1 and CDR2: SGHRS, YFSETQ. The CDR3 sequence is 15 residues long. V was trimmed by 4 bases and J by 3 bases, leaving 16 bases between them. CDR3 coding DNA: TGCGCCAGCAGCCTTACAGGGACGAGAGACTATGGCTACACCTTC. It translates to CASSLTGTRDYGYTF.

This clonotype was seen only a few times. The chain links TRBV7-9 to TRBJ2-3; D remains unclear. V was shortened by 5 bases and J by 2 bases, with 14 bases between the two germline ends. Per germline, CDR1 SEHNR and CDR2 FQNEAQ (reference sequence). This CDR3 has 15 residues. Written as DNA, the CDR3 is TGTGCCAGCAGCGGCCGAGAGGCCCTCACAGATACGCAGTATTTT. It is translated as CASSGREALTDTQYF. The variable domain in full, with the rest retrieved from reference TRBV7-9 and TRBJ2-3, is DTGVSQNPRHKITKRGQNVTFRCDPISEHNRLYWYRQTLGQGPEFLTYFQNEAQLEKSRLLSDRFSAERPKGSFSTLEIQRTEQGDSAMYLCASSGREALTDTQYFGPGTRLTVL.

This clonotype was observed a few times. The V call is TRBV6-1, the J call TRBJ2-6; D unresolved. Between the trimmed V and J ends, which lost 2 bases and 0 bases, there was a span of 8 bases. The CDR3 is 16 amino acids. Per the germline V gene, CDR1 is MNHNS and CDR2 is SASEGT. The CDR3 DNA sequence: TGTGCCAGCAGTGAACTCCCTCACTCTGGGGCCAACGTCCTGACTTTC. It encodes CASSELPHSGANVLTF.

J is TRBJ1-2 and V is TRBV9, with a weak D call TRBD1 (6 bases). V was cut by 4 bases and J by 6 bases, with 10 bases left in between. The CDR3 has 12 residues. Germline V gene sequence: CDR1 SGDLS, CDR2 YYNGEE. CDR3 region: CASSTQGHGYTF. Here the CDR3 DNA reads TGTGCCAGCAGCACACAGGGTCATGGCTACACCTTC.

The chain employs TRBV10-3 and TRBJ2-3, with 13 bases identical to TRBD2. J was trimmed by 0 bases and V by 10 bases; bases with no gene match: 4. Germline assignment: CDR1 ENHRY and CDR2 SYGVKD. The CDR3 has 15 residues. The CDR3, as DNA: TGTGCCACCGGGACTAGCGGGACCAGCACAGATACGCAGTATTTT. This sequence encodes CATGTSGTSTDTQYF.

This clonotype was detected a few times. The chain combines TRBV29-1 with TRBJ1-2, with D possibly matching TRBD1 (5 bases). This CDR3 is 11 amino acids long. Germline V gene lookup returns CDR1 SQVTM and CDR2 ANQGSEA. V lost 7 bases, J lost 4 bases, and 10 bases lay in between. CDR3 amino acids: CSAADSYGYTF. CDR3 DNA sequence: TGCAGCGCAGCAGACAGCTATGGCTACACCTTC.

This clonotype has a handful of counts. The genes are TRBV28 and TRBJ1-5; D is unclear. This CDR3 region has 14 residues. CDR1 is MDHEN and CDR2 is SYDVKM in the germline V gene. Trimming took off 7 bases at V and 3 bases at J, with 13 bases between the two ends. In nucleotides, the CDR3 is TGTGCCAGCAAGCTCGGAACACTCAATCAGCCCCAGCATTTT. Its translation: CASKLGTLNQPQHF.

V and J are TRBV7-9 and TRBJ2-5; D is unclear. This CDR3 has 15 amino acids. The V gene's germline CDR1 is SEHNR and CDR2 FQNEAQ (reference sequence). V lost 6 bases to trimming and J lost 4 bases, with 18 bases between them. CDR3 sequence: CASSPKRRLRETQYF. CDR3 bases: TGTGCCAGCAGTCCGAAGCGTCGGTTGCGAGAGACCCAGTACTTC.

This clonotype was observed many times. The chain joins TRBV5-1 to TRBJ2-3, with TRBD2 as a possible D gene (6 bases). The CDR3 has 16 amino acids. Trimming removed 0 bases from V and 6 bases from J, with 17 bases in between. Looked up from germline, CDR1 is SGHRS and CDR2 is YFSETQ. CDR3 nucleotide sequence: TGCGCCAGCAGCTTGGGGGACTCAGTCGTTTCGGATACGCAGTATTTT. The encoded protein is CASSLGDSVVSDTQYF.

The rearrangement joins TRBV10-3 to TRBJ1-6; D gene ambiguous. The CDR3 consists of 15 residues. Trimming pared 0 bases from V and 3 bases from J, leaving 6 bases between. Germline-derived CDR1 and CDR2 are ENHRY and SYGVKD. CDR3 sequence: CAISESASYNSPLHF. DNA for the CDR3: TGTGCCATCAGTGAGTCGGCCAGCTATAATTCACCCCTCCACTTT.

This clonotype was found a few times. This sequence joins TRBV20-1 and TRBJ2-3; 8 nucleotides line up with TRBD2. The CDR3 spans 13 residues. In germline, CDR1 is DFQATT, CDR2 SNEGSKA (reference sequence). Unmatched junction bases numbered 4, after V lost 6 bases and J lost 2 bases. CDR3 in amino acids: CSAPGGNTDTQYF. CDR3 coding DNA: TGCAGTGCCCCGGGGGGGAACACAGATACGCAGTATTTT.

This chain uses TRBV4-2 with TRBJ2-7; a possible D gene is TRBD1 (5 bases). The V gene's germline CDR1 is LGHNA and CDR2 YNFKEQ. The V gene lost 5 bases and the J gene lost 2 bases, with 19 bases spanning the gap. There are 16 residues in the CDR3. CDR3 sequence reads: CASSGKPTVRTYEQYF. The CDR3 DNA reads TGTGCCAGCAGCGGTAAGCCGACAGTGAGAACCTACGAGCAGTACTTC.

This clonotype was seen a handful of times. The chain joins TRBV4-2 to TRBJ1-1; D gene uncertain. The germline V gene has CDR1 LGHNA and CDR2 YNFKEQ. V was clipped by 3 bases and J by 6 bases, with 14 bases between them. The CDR3 is 14 amino acids. The CDR3 is CASSHGVADSEAFF. The CDR3 DNA reads TGTGCCAGCAGCCATGGGGTAGCGGACTCTGAAGCTTTCTTT.

This clonotype was seen a handful of times. CDR3 nucleotide sequence: TGCGCCAGCAGCCTCGGGGCCAGCTCCGAGCAGTACTTC. This sequence encodes CASSLGASSEQYF. This sequence joins TRBV4-1 and TRBJ2-7; tentatively, D is TRBD1 or TRBD2 (5 bases each). Germline V gene data show CDR1 as MGHRA and CDR2 as YSYEKL. The CDR3 totals 13 residues. V lost 4 bases and J lost 6, with 13 bases in between.

This clonotype appeared a few times. V usage is TRBV3-1 and J usage is TRBJ1-2, with D uncertain. The ends were cut back, 3 bases at V and 11 bases at J, with 10 bases in the middle. Germline V gene sequence: CDR1 LGHDT, CDR2 YNNKEL (reference sequence). This CDR3 spans 11 amino acids. The CDR3 bases are TGTGCCAGCAGCCATGCACTTGGGTACACCTTC. This translates into CASSHALGYTF.

This clonotype was counted only a few times. The rearrangement links TRBV24-1 to TRBJ2-3, with 7 bases lining up with TRBD2. Germline V gene lookup returns CDR1 KGHDR and CDR2 SFDVKD. V lost 1 base, J lost 6 bases, and 12 bases stayed unmatched. There are 17 residues in the CDR3. CDR3 DNA: TGTGCCACCAGTGATTTAGCGGCTAGCGGACGGATGGATACGCAGTATTTT. Translating it yields CATSDLAASGRMDTQYF.

This clonotype was detected ten times or more. The chain employs TRBV3-1 and TRBJ2-5; D possibly corresponds to TRBD1 (5 bases). With 3 bases removed from V and 3 bases from J, the gap between germline ends came to 14 bases. Germline values: CDR1 LGHDT, CDR2 YNNKEL (reference sequence). The CDR3 totals 15 residues. For the CDR3, the DNA is TGTGCCAGCAGCCAGGATGGTGGGGCCGAAGAGACCCAGTACTTC. Encoded protein: CASSQDGGAEETQYF.